There are a few counts of the clone carrying this T cell receptor beta chain. What it recognizes is unknown. Sequencing libraries for TCR beta were prepared with iRepertoire HTBI primers and Arm-PCR of CDR3 regions. MiXCR was run by TCRdb on the multiplex PCR reads, yielding one entry per CDR3 protein. The table includes 200,000 to 300,000 distinct CDR3 sequences, 20% detected once. Regarding time point: newly diagnosed GD, antithyroid drugs for less than 3 months. Construction of the TCR library relied on RNA isolated from PBMCs. Diagnosing Graves' disease relied on the American Thyroid Association guidelines. The entry originates in a study of regulatory T cells in long-lasting Graves disease. CDR3 size: 16 residues. Per germline, CDR1 KGHSH and CDR2 LQKENI. V was clipped by 2 bases and J by 0 bases, with 8 bases between them. Study results and limitations: Patients with persistent disease shared around 2,700 public clonotypes, outpacing the roughly 950 shared by new patients. Accuracy may have suffered from the small sample size.

The chain uses TRBV18 and TRBJ2-6; D remains unclear. The sequencing here drew on peripheral blood mononuclear cells (PBMCs), taken at new diagnosis, from a patient treated with antithyroid drugs. This clonotype was obtained from a female donor with Graves disease. CDR3 in DNA: TGTGCCAGCTCACCAACTGTAAGCTCTGGGGCCAACGTCCTGACTTTC. It translates to CASSPTVSSGANVLTF.